These 22 T cell receptor beta chains originate from one sample sequenced in a study of regulatory T cells in long-lasting Graves disease. Time point in this sample: newly diagnosed GD, antithyroid drugs for less than 3 months. The TCR library used RNA extracted from PBMCs. Construction of the TCR beta libraries employed iRepertoire HTBI primers in conjunction with Arm-PCR of CDR3 regions. From the multiplex PCR reads, TCRdb called clonotypes with MiXCR, one entry per CDR3 protein. The sample holds about 430,000 distinct CDR3 sequences, over 12% seen once. This sample was also put to use in a study of T cells in Graves' hyperthyroidism and ophthalmopathy.

Material: peripheral blood mononuclear cells (PBMCs), obtained at new diagnosis, from a patient treated with antithyroid drugs. These TCRs come from a woman aged 40-49 years with Graves disease.

This clonotype was observed at least ten times. The rearrangement links TRBV28 to TRBJ1-2, with TRBD1 matching over 9 bases. The CDR3 runs 15 residues. J gave up 4 bases and V 6 bases, and 9 bases lay outside the gene matches. Germline V lookup: CDR1 MDHEN, CDR2 SYDVKM. CDR3 in DNA: TGTGCCAGCAGGGAACAGGGGGCGCGTAGCTATGGCTACACCTTC. Its protein is CASREQGARSYGYTF.

The chain joins TRBV5-4 to TRBJ1-2; TRBD1 matches at 8 bases. The CDR3 is 15 amino acids. Losses at the gene ends were 0 bases for V and 7 bases for J; bases not matched to a gene: 8. Germline lookup yields CDR1 SGHNT and CDR2 YYREEE (reference sequence). CDR3 amino acids: CASSLGRQGSGGYTF. The CDR3 DNA sequence: TGTGCCAGCAGCTTGGGCAGACAGGGGAGCGGTGGCTACACCTTC.

This clonotype was counted at least ten times. V gene TRBV2 combines with J gene TRBJ1-3; D gene ambiguous. V gave up 6 bases and J gave up 4 bases, with 13 bases separating them. The CDR3 has 14 residues. Germline loops: CDR1 SNHLY, CDR2 FYNNEI. CDR3 region: CASSDWRRGNTIYF. The DNA for the CDR3 is TGTGCCAGCAGCGATTGGAGGCGGGGAAACACCATATATTTT. The complete variable domain, with remaining parts taken from reference TRBV2 and TRBJ1-3, reads EPEVTQTPSHQVTQMGQEVILRCVPISNHLYFYWYRQILGQKVEFLVSFYNNEISEKSEIFDDQFSVERPDGSNFTLKIRSTKLEDSAMYFCASSDWRRGNTIYFGEGSWLTVV.

This clonotype was seen ten or more times. The chain joins TRBV18 to TRBJ1-1, with TRBD1 as a possible D gene (5 bases). Germline lookup yields CDR1 KGHSH and CDR2 LQKENI. This CDR3 is 13 amino acids long. V gave up 3 bases and J gave up 11 bases, with 16 bases separating them. CDR3 loop: CASSPDSGNVAFF. The CDR3 DNA reads TGTGCCAGCTCACCCGACAGCGGCAATGTCGCTTTCTTT.

The V call is TRBV27, the J call TRBJ2-5; D is unresolved. Looked up from germline, CDR1 is MNHEY and CDR2 is SMNVEV (reference sequence). V was clipped by 6 bases and J by 5 bases, with 7 bases between them. This CDR3 contains 11 residues. CDR3 sequence: CASRRGETQYF. CDR3 DNA: TGTGCCAGCAGGCGTGGGGAGACCCAGTACTTC.

This clonotype occurred many times. The chain carries TRBV5-1 and TRBJ1-4; D not certain. Per germline, CDR1 SGHRS and CDR2 YFSETQ. Trimming took 0 bases from V and 3 from J, leaving 9 bases between them. The CDR3 is made up of 15 amino acids. The CDR3 region has the DNA TGCGCCAGCAGCTTGGTTCCAGAGGCTAATGAAAAACTGTTTTTT. Its protein product is CASSLVPEANEKLFF. Based on the CDR3 plus reference TRBV5-1 and TRBJ1-4, the full variable domain is KAGVTQTPRYLIKTRGQQVTLSCSPISGHRSVSWYQQTPGQGLQFLFEYFSETQRNKGNFPGRFSGRQFSNSRSEMNVSTLELGDSALYLCASSLVPEANEKLFFGSGTQLSVL.

This clonotype was seen many times. The chain joins TRBV30 to TRBJ1-1; TRBD1 is a possible D gene (6 bases). Germline V lookup: CDR1 GTSNPN, CDR2 SVGIG (reference sequence). The CDR3 consists of 14 residues. Deletions cut 1 base from V and 5 bases from J, with 14 bases between. The CDR3 reads CAWSGVGGLTEAFF. CDR3 sequence (DNA): TGTGCCTGGAGTGGGGTTGGGGGCTTGACTGAAGCTTTCTTT.

As concerns this clonotype: A far more abundant clone sits one base away, making this likely a read error. The chain's CDR3 is CASSLNRSIWETQYF. In DNA, the CDR3 is TGTGCCAGCAGCTTAAACAGAAGCATCTGGGAGACCCAGTACTTC. The chain recombines TRBV11-2 with TRBJ2-1, with D unclear. The assigned J gene may be wrong: the sequence end matches TRBJ2-5 better. This CDR3 region has 15 residues. CDR1 is SGHAT, CDR2 FQNNGV, per germline.

This clonotype was picked up a small number of times. The rearrangement joins TRBV5-1 to TRBJ1-1; maybe TRBD1 (5 bases). The ends were cut back, 4 bases at V and 0 bases at J, with 19 bases in the middle. Germline assignment: CDR1 SGHRS and CDR2 YFSETQ. The CDR3 has 17 amino acids. The CDR3 is CASSVTGQGDLNTEAFF. The CDR3 nucleotides read TGCGCCAGCAGCGTCACAGGTCAAGGTGATCTGAACACTGAAGCTTTCTTT.

This clonotype was seen many times. The genes are TRBV19 and TRBJ1-1; the D gene is possibly TRBD1 (5 bases). The CDR3 has 15 amino acids. V was shortened by 1 base and J by 1 base, with 10 bases between the two germline ends. Per germline, CDR1 LNHDA and CDR2 SQIVND (reference sequence). The CDR3 loop reads CASSIGGAGNTEAFF. The CDR3 DNA is TGTGCCAGTAGTATAGGGGGCGCCGGGAACACTGAAGCTTTCTTT.

There are many counts of this clonotype. The CDR3 is CASSFERNTLYNEQFF. In DNA, the CDR3 is TGTGCCAGCAGCTTTGAGCGGAATACACTCTACAATGAGCAGTTCTTC. The chain joins TRBV11-3 to TRBJ2-1; D possibly corresponds to TRBD2 (5 bases). The CDR3 covers 16 residues. Trimming removed 3 bases at V and 3 bases at J, with 15 bases between. The germline CDR1 and CDR2 sequences are SGHNT and YENEEA.

This clonotype was seen only once. The CDR3 here is CASRPPGLGTDTQYF. The CDR3 bases are TGTGCCAGCAGACCTCCGGGACTAGGCACAGATACGCAGTATTTT. The rearrangement links TRBV7-9 to TRBJ2-3, with TRBD2 matching 8 bases. The CDR3 is 15 amino acids. Losses at the gene ends were 6 bases for V and 1 base for J; bases not matched to a gene: 6. Germline CDR1 reads SEHNR; CDR2 reads FQNEAQ (reference sequence).

This clonotype was counted ten times or more. The J gene is TRBJ2-7, the V gene TRBV28; D not resolved. The germline V and J ends were trimmed by 6 bases and 3 bases, with 18 bases remaining between them. The CDR3 has 15 residues. Germline CDR1 is MDHEN and CDR2 is SYDVKM. The CDR3 region has the DNA TGTGCCAGCAGCCTCCGATCCGAAGGCAACTACGAGCAGTACTTC. This sequence encodes CASSLRSEGNYEQYF.

This clonotype has a count of ten or more. J is TRBJ2-1 and V is TRBV7-9, with D possibly TRBD2 on 6 matching bases. With 5 bases removed from V and 6 bases from J, the gap between germline ends came to 17 bases. Germline values: CDR1 SEHNR, CDR2 FQNEAQ (reference sequence). This CDR3 is built from 15 residues. The CDR3 here is CASSPRLGLGNEQFF. The CDR3 coding sequence is TGTGCCAGCAGCCCAAGGTTGGGACTGGGCAATGAGCAGTTCTTC.

This clonotype appeared many times. This CDR3 reads CASSPRRRETQYF. In DNA form, the CDR3 reads TGTGCCAGCTCACCGCGGCGGCGAGAGACCCAGTACTTC. This chain joins TRBV18 and TRBJ2-5; D not certain. The CDR3 has 13 residues. CDR1 is KGHSH and CDR2 is LQKENI in the germline V gene. V shed 3 bases and J shed 4 bases, with 9 bases lying between them.

Regarding this clonotype: The conserved final phenylalanine or tryptophan is absent from the CDR3, which likely points to a read error. The chain combines TRBV6-1 with TRBJ2-1, with TRBD1 matching 7 bases. V dropped 5 bases and J dropped 5; count of bases not matched to a gene: 15. This CDR3 has 17 residues. The germline gives CDR1 MNHNS, CDR2 SASEGT. The CDR3 is CASSRRLNRGRNNEQFS. The CDR3 coding sequence is TGTGCCAGCAGTCGACGTCTAAACAGGGGCCGGAACAATGAGCAGTTCTCC.

Sample share makes this clonotype medium-sized. The rearrangement uses TRBV11-1 and TRBJ2-7; no definite D call. V shed 3 bases and J shed 0 bases, with 9 bases lying between them. This CDR3 is 14 amino acids long. CDR1 is SGHAT, CDR2 FQDESV, per germline (reference sequence). The CDR3 sequence: CASSFRASSYEQYF. CDR3 sequence (DNA): TGTGCCAGCAGCTTCCGGGCTAGCTCCTACGAGCAGTACTTC.

This clonotype was seen many times. V gene TRBV12-3 or TRBV12-4 combines with J gene TRBJ2-1, with TRBD2 as a possible D gene (6 bases). Trimming removed 6 bases from V and 5 bases from J, with 20 bases in between. This CDR3 is built from 16 residues. CDR3 protein: CASSPRGSLNNNEQFF. For the CDR3, the DNA is TGTGCCAGCAGCCCACGGGGGTCCTTAAATAACAATGAGCAGTTCTTC.

This clonotype has a count of ten or more. The genes are TRBV12-5 and TRBJ1-2; tentatively, D is TRBD1 (6 bases). The CDR3 loop spans 16 amino acids. V lost 2 bases and J 6 bases, leaving 19 bases between the germline ends. Germline V gene sequence: CDR1 LGHNT, CDR2 FRNRAP. The CDR3 reads CASGLSLMGARHGYTF. The CDR3 nucleotides read TGTGCTAGTGGTTTGTCCCTTATGGGGGCAAGACATGGCTACACCTTC.

This clonotype appeared many times. V and J are TRBV11-3 and TRBJ2-6; D may be TRBD1 (6 bases). CDR1 is SGHNT and CDR2 is YENEEA in the germline V gene. Deletions cut 8 bases from V and 3 bases from J, with 14 bases between. CDR3 length: 15 amino acids. The CDR3 loop is CASGSDRRGANVLTF. As DNA, the CDR3 is TGTGCCAGCGGTAGCGACAGGCGTGGGGCCAACGTCCTGACTTTC.

This clonotype was observed many times. The chain carries TRBV11-2 and TRBJ1-1; D possibly corresponds to TRBD1 (5 bases). Trimming took off 5 bases at V and 4 bases at J, with 11 bases between the two ends. Germline V gives CDR1 SGHAT, CDR2 FQNNGV. The CDR3 extends over 13 amino acids. CDR3 in DNA: TGTGCCAGCAGCGGGGCCAGGGTCACTGAAGCTTTCTTT. This translates into CASSGARVTEAFF. Together with reference TRBV11-2 and TRBJ1-1, the CDR3 gives the full variable domain: EAGVAQSPRYKIIEKRQSVAFWCNPISGHATLYWYQQILGQGPKLLIQFQNNGVVDDSQLPKDRFSAERLKGVDSTLKIQPAKLEDSAVYLCASSGARVTEAFFGQGTRLTVV.

Ten or more counts support this clonotype. The rearrangement uses TRBV3-1 and TRBJ1-3; D unclear. The CDR3 has 14 amino acids. The ends were cut back, 1 base at V and 0 bases at J, with 4 bases in the middle. Germline CDR1 reads LGHDT; CDR2 reads YNNKEL (reference sequence). The CDR3 region has the DNA TGTGCCAGCAGCCAAGCAGGCTCTGGAAACACCATATATTTT. Translating it yields CASSQAGSGNTIYF.